Reported below is one T cell receptor beta chain. The antigen is undetermined. This sample is part of a study of long-term antiretroviral therapy in people with HIV. Findings and caveats of the study: The repertoire was dominated at all time points by clones expanded before ART.

One or more pre-ART and two or more post-ART PBMC samples were available from each donor. A v3.0 immunoSEQ assay was performed at survey level. Some clones are missing from TCRdb's copy, which holds only in-frame ones; the method was immunoSEQ multiplex PCR. The table includes tens of thousands of clones, approximately 95% detected once. Germline-derived CDR1 and CDR2 are LGHNA and YNFKEQ. CDR3 size: 16 residues. Germline trimming cut 0 bases from V and 5 bases from J; bases unmatched to any gene: 9. The sample in question was unsorted PBMCs, obtained 5.3 years after starting antiretroviral therapy. The V and J genes are TRBV4-2 and TRBJ2-7, with TRBD1 matching over 8 bases. The source of this sequence is a man aged 45-65 years with HIV. This CDR3 reads CASSQDPETGDHEQYF. The CDR3, as DNA: TGTGCCAGCAGCCAAGATCCGGAGACAGGGGACCACGAGCAGTACTTC.